These 18 T cell receptor beta chains were all obtained from the same sample, sequenced in a study of blood T cells in healthy people across ages. Then a second PCR, running roughly 7 to 11 cycles, was carried out with a sample-barcoded 5' primer and a J-beta primer mix. TCRdb re-called the 5' RACE reads with MiXCR, one entry per CDR3 protein. The sample records 950,000 to 1,200,000 distinct CDR3 sequences, under 40% being singletons. Sequencing used blood. The receptors derive from a man between 18 and 35 years old in good health.

This sequence joins TRBV28 and TRBJ2-1; D not certain. The J call is in doubt because the DNA end fits TRBJ2-7 better. The CDR3 has 15 amino acids. CDR1 and CDR2 from the germline V gene are MDHEN and SYDVKM. The CDR3 DNA follows: TGTGCCAGCAGTTGGGTGTCTGGCTCCTACAATGAGCAGTACTTC. It specifies CASSWVSGSYNEQYF.

There are many counts of this clonotype. The chain uses TRBV7-2 and TRBJ2-7; tentatively, D is TRBD2 (7 bases). Deletions cut 6 bases from V and 2 bases from J, with 14 bases between. Per germline, CDR1 SGHTA and CDR2 FQGNSA. The CDR3 runs to 14 residues. For the CDR3, the DNA is TGTGCCAGCAGTTTATCGGGGGGCCCCTACGAGCAGTACTTC. Protein: CASSLSGGPYEQYF. The complete variable domain, with remaining parts taken from reference TRBV7-2 and TRBJ2-7, reads GAGVSQSPSNKVTEKGKDVELRCDPISGHTALYWYRQSLGQGLEFLIYFQGNSAPDKSGLPSDRFSAERTGGSVSTLTIQRTQQEDSAVYLCASSLSGGPYEQYFGPGTRLTVT.

The chain uses TRBV12-3 or TRBV12-4 and TRBJ2-7; 12 bases are a match to TRBD2. This CDR3 spans 15 amino acids. V shed 4 bases, J shed 7 bases, and the junction held 8 bases outside the gene matches. This chain's CDR3 is CASSSTSGGGNEQYF. In DNA, the CDR3 is TGTGCCAGCAGTTCGACTAGCGGGGGTGGTAATGAGCAGTACTTC.

In its sample, this clonotype was seen many times. V is TRBV29-1 and J is TRBJ2-3, with no clear D. Trimming left V 3 bases short and J 6 bases short, with 7 bases between. Looked up from germline, CDR1 is SQVTM and CDR2 is ANQGSEA. The CDR3 runs 11 residues. CDR3 region: CSVDGGDTQYF. CDR3 in DNA: TGCAGCGTTGACGGTGGCGATACGCAGTATTTT.

On this clonotype itself: The germline gene is not matched at one end of the junction; a read error may be the cause. The V gene is TRBV9, the J gene TRBJ2-1; 8 bases match TRBD2. This CDR3 is built from 14 residues. In germline, CDR1 is SGDLS, CDR2 YYNGEE. The CDR3 loop reads CASSRGGGYNEQFF. In nucleotides, the CDR3 is TGCGCCAGCAGCCGGGGGGGAGGGTACAATGAGCAGTTCTTC.

This clonotype came up many times. The chain has TRBV7-2 and TRBJ1-2; D gene uncertain. The V end lost 7 bases, the J end lost 1 base, and 10 bases lay between the germline ends. Germline loops: CDR1 SGHTA, CDR2 FQGNSA. This CDR3 is 13 amino acids long. CDR3: CASTPGVNYGYTF. CDR3 in DNA: TGTGCCAGCACCCCTGGGGTTAACTATGGCTACACCTTC.

This clonotype was detected a few times. The J gene is TRBJ2-2, the V gene TRBV4-3; no definite D call. V lost 3 bases, J lost 0 bases, and 8 bases lay in between. This CDR3 has 15 amino acids. Looked up from germline, CDR1 is LGHNA and CDR2 is YSLEER. The chain's CDR3 is CASSQGDSNTGELFF. CDR3 sequence (DNA): TGCGCCAGCAGCCAGGGTGACTCGAACACCGGGGAGCTGTTTTTT.

This clonotype was detected only a few times. V and J are TRBV5-1 and TRBJ1-2; 7 bases are a match to TRBD1. The J segment lost 8 bases and the V segment lost 2 bases, leaving 9 bases of the junction unmatched. The CDR3 totals 14 residues. Germline CDR1 reads SGHRS; CDR2 reads YFSETQ. The DNA for the CDR3 is TGCGCCAGCAGCTTAATGGGACAGCTCCACGGCTACACCTTC. It codes for CASSLMGQLHGYTF.

The chain employs TRBV6-5 and TRBJ2-3; D not resolved. The CDR3 is 16 amino acids. The V end lost 4 bases, the J end lost 6 bases, and 20 bases lay between the germline ends. Germline CDR1 MNHEY, CDR2 SVGAGI. The CDR3 DNA follows: TGTGCCAGCAGTTTTTCCCCCAGGTCCAGATTGGATACGCAGTATTTT. Its protein is CASSFSPRSRLDTQYF.

The chain combines TRBV7-4 with TRBJ1-5; D may be TRBD1 (5 bases). The V gene lost 5 bases and the J gene lost 0 bases, with 11 bases spanning the gap. The CDR3 contains 15 residues. The germline V gene encodes CDR1 SGHVT and CDR2 SQSDAQ. CDR3 sequence: CASSRNRSSNQPQHF. CDR3 nucleotides: TGTGCCAGCAGCCGTAACAGGAGTAGCAATCAGCCCCAGCATTTT.

This clonotype has only one observation. The chain recombines TRBV7-2 with TRBJ2-5, with D possibly TRBD2 on 6 matching bases. Germline lookup yields CDR1 SGHTA and CDR2 FQGNSA. The CDR3 has 14 amino acids. Trimming took 1 base from V and 11 from J, leaving 17 bases between them. The CDR3 coding sequence is TGTGCCAGCAGCTTAGGACTAGAGTCGAGTGAGCAGTACTTC. Protein product: CASSLGLESSEQYF. Variable domain in full (rest from reference TRBV7-2 and TRBJ2-5): GAGVSQSPSNKVTEKGKDVELRCDPISGHTALYWYRQSLGQGLEFLIYFQGNSAPDKSGLPSDRFSAERTGGSVSTLTIQRTQQEDSAVYLCASSLGLESSEQYFGPGTRLLVL.

The genes are TRBV28 and TRBJ2-3; D is tentatively TRBD1 or TRBD2 (6 bases each). V dropped 8 bases and J dropped 2 bases, with 11 bases sitting between them. Germline lookup yields CDR1 MDHEN and CDR2 SYDVKM. The CDR3 spans 13 residues. CDR3 residues: CASRGLDTDTQYF. The CDR3 coding sequence is TGTGCCAGCCGGGGGCTCGACACAGATACGCAGTATTTT.

V and J are TRBV20-1 and TRBJ1-2, with D unclear. The V gene lost 6 bases and the J gene lost 5 bases, with 19 bases spanning the gap. CDR1 and CDR2 (germline): DFQATT, SNEGSKA (reference sequence). This CDR3 is built from 14 residues. Written as DNA, the CDR3 is TGCAGTGCCCCGGACGGGGTAATAGGATATGGCTACACCTTC. It encodes CSAPDGVIGYGYTF.

The table lists this clonotype with a few counts. V is TRBV12-3 or TRBV12-4 and J is TRBJ1-2; the D is unclear. Between the trimmed V and J ends, which lost 2 bases and 13 bases, there was a span of 14 bases. This CDR3 comprises 12 residues. The CDR3 region is CASSLLGEGCTF. DNA of the CDR3: TGTGCCAGCAGTTTATTGGGAGAAGGTTGCACCTTC.

The CDR3, as DNA: TGTGCCAGCAGAGATGGCGGAACTAGCGGGTCCTACGAGCAGTACTTC. Encoded protein: CASRDGGTSGSYEQYF. This sequence joins TRBV6-2 or TRBV6-3 and TRBJ2-7, with TRBD2 matching over 9 bases. V was clipped by 6 bases and J by 1 base; unmatched bases: 10. Looked up from germline, CDR1 is MNHEY and CDR2 is SVGEGT. The CDR3 spans 16 residues.

In this sample, this clonotype turned up many times. J is TRBJ2-3 and V is TRBV20-1; TRBD2 might be the D (5 bases). V dropped 0 bases and J dropped 6 bases, with 16 bases sitting between them. CDR1 is DFQATT, CDR2 SNEGSKA, per germline (reference sequence). The CDR3 has 15 residues. The CDR3 protein is CSARDYRGYGDTQYF. The CDR3, as DNA: TGCAGTGCTAGAGATTATCGGGGATATGGGGATACGCAGTATTTT.

Many counts were recorded for this clonotype. The chain joins TRBV29-1 to TRBJ1-2, with 9 bases aligning to TRBD1. Germline V gene sequence: CDR1 SQVTM, CDR2 ANQGSEA. Germline trimming cut 4 bases from V and 8 bases from J; bases unmatched to any gene: 8. The CDR3 runs 13 residues. Written as DNA, the CDR3 is TGCAGCGTTGTAGTACAGGGGGCAGAAGGCTACACCTTC. This sequence encodes CSVVVQGAEGYTF.

The chain carries TRBV20-1 and TRBJ2-7, with 7 positions matching TRBD2. Matching the DNA end better, TRBJ2-5 makes the J call doubtful. The CDR3 is made up of 12 amino acids. Germline V CDR1 and CDR2: DFQATT, SNEGSKA (reference sequence). CDR3 loop: CSARDYSETQYF. DNA of the CDR3: TGCAGTGCGCGGGACTATTCGGAGACCCAGTACTTC.